A selection of T cell receptor beta chains follows, all from one sample in a study of T cell responses to AZD1222 COVID-19 vaccine. The assay was immunoSEQ multiplex PCR, and TCRdb's table has in-frame clones only and misses some. The sample lists 150,000 to 200,000 clones; around 90% were seen once. Here the sequenced sample was peripheral blood, taken on day 0 of AZD1222 vaccination. These receptor sequences come from an adult in good health. CDR3s include the opening cysteine and the closing phenylalanine or tryptophan. Fields, in order: D gene, J gene, V gene, clone size, CDR3 protein, CDR3 DNA. D genes are given only for firm matches. The size field is filled for only some rows; it gives once, few, many or a size class.

>NA|TRBJ1-1|TRBV9|many
CASSRRGGTEAFF
TGTGCCAGCAGCCGCAGGGGCGGCACTGAAGCTTTCTTT
>NA|TRBJ2-7|TRBV11-2|NA
CASRFGAVSYEQYF
TGTGCCAGCAGATTCGGAGCCGTTTCCTACGAGCAGTACTTC
>NA|TRBJ1-1|TRBV28|NA
CASSEKTDRGTEAFF
TGTGCCAGCAGCGAAAAGACCGATAGGGGCACTGAAGCTTTCTTT
>NA|TRBJ2-7|TRBV7-5|NA
CARSTPGRNYEQYF
TGTGCCAGAAGCACGCCGGGACGAAACTACGAGCAGTACTTC
>TRBD2|TRBJ2-5|TRBV7-3|once
CASSFGLAGAEGTQYF
TGTGCCAGCAGCTTCGGACTAGCGGGAGCCGAAGGGACCCAGTACTTC
>NA|TRBJ2-2|TRBV11-2|NA
CASSLASPGTGELFF
TGTGCCAGCAGCTTAGCTAGTCCGGGCACCGGGGAGCTGTTTTTT
>NA|TRBJ1-1|TRBV9|NA
CASSGPAAGTEAFF
TGTGCCAGCAGCGGCCCCGCAGCGGGAACTGAAGCTTTCTTT
>TRBD1|TRBJ2-5|TRBV24-1|NA
CATSDVGQRQETQYF
TGTGCCACCAGTGATGTGGGACAGCGACAAGAGACCCAGTACTTC
>TRBD2|TRBJ2-1|TRBV3-1/TRBV3-2|NA
CASSQLAAYNEQFF
TGTGCCAGCAGCCAACTAGCGGCCTACAATGAGCAGTTCTTC
>TRBD2|TRBJ2-1|TRBV6-5|NA
CASRARLANHNEQFF
TGTGCCAGCAGGGCCCGACTAGCGAACCACAATGAGCAGTTCTTC
>TRBD2|TRBJ2-5|TRBV9|NA
CASSEGLAGGETQYF
TGTGCCAGCAGCGAGGGACTAGCGGGAGGTGAGACCCAGTACTTC
>NA|TRBJ1-2|TRBV7-2|NA
CASSLGYSEGYTF
TGTGCCAGCAGCTTAGGGTACAGTGAAGGCTACACCTTC
>TRBD1|TRBJ1-6|TRBV14|NA
CASSQGTGGYKSPLHF
TGTGCCAGCAGCCAAGGGACAGGGGGTTACAAGTCCCCCCTCCACTTT
>TRBD1|TRBJ2-4|TRBV5-1|NA
CASSRGKQGANIQYF
TGCGCCAGCAGCCGCGGTAAACAGGGGGCGAACATTCAGTACTTC
>TRBD1|TRBJ1-2|TRBV15|once
CATSRERQGAGGYTF
TGTGCCACCAGCAGAGAGCGGCAGGGGGCGGGTGGCTACACCTTC
>NA|TRBJ2-7|TRBV27|NA
CASSPGIAYEQYF
TGTGCCAGCAGTCCCGGAATCGCCTACGAGCAGTACTTC
>NA|TRBJ2-7|TRBV28|NA
CASRPGGTSYEQYF
TGTGCCAGCAGGCCCGGCGGGACCTCCTACGAGCAGTACTTC
>TRBD2|TRBJ2-1|TRBV7-2|NA
CASSSFLAGGYNEQFF
TGTGCCAGCAGCTCCTTTCTAGCGGGAGGATACAATGAGCAGTTCTTC
>NA|TRBJ1-2|TRBV11-3|NA
CASSSRDGGYGYTF
TGTGCCAGCAGCTCAAGGGATGGGGGCTATGGCTACACCTTC
>NA|TRBJ1-2|TRBV6-2/TRBV6-3|NA
CASSYLGYGYTF
TGTGCCAGCAGTTACTTGGGGTATGGCTACACCTTC
>NA|TRBJ1-1|TRBV7-3|few
CASSFTGNTEAFF
TGTGCCAGCAGCTTTACCGGGAACACTGAAGCTTTCTTT
>TRBD1|TRBJ2-7|TRBV2|NA
CASIRDREMYEQYF
TGTGCCAGCATCCGGGACAGGGAGATGTACGAGCAGTACTTC
>TRBD1|TRBJ1-6|TRBV3-1/TRBV3-2|NA
CASSRTSPGQYNSPLHF
TGTGCCAGCAGCCGAACTTCACCGGGACAGTATAATTCACCCCTCCACTTT
>NA|TRBJ1-1|TRBV29-1|once
CSVEEQVNTEAFF
TGCAGCGTTGAAGAACAAGTCAACACTGAAGCTTTCTTT
>NA|TRBJ1-1|TRBV30|NA
CAWNTGQNTEAFF
TGTGCCTGGAACACGGGACAGAACACTGAAGCTTTCTTT
>NA|TRBJ2-7|TRBV6-6|NA
CASSPSTGSPKPRLSYEQYF
TGTGCCAGCAGTCCCTCTACCGGGTCTCCGAAACCCCGGTTGTCCTACGAGCAGTACTTC
>TRBD1|TRBJ2-3|TRBV6-5|NA
CARQGNSTDTQYF
TGTGCCAGACAGGGGAATAGCACAGATACGCAGTATTTT
>NA|TRBJ1-2|TRBV6-2/TRBV6-3|NA
CASSPQTGKINYGYTF
TGTGCCAGCAGTCCCCAGACAGGAAAAATCAACTATGGCTACACCTTC
>NA|TRBJ1-4|TRBV2|few
CASSRSIGGNEKLFF
TGTGCCAGCAGTAGGTCTATTGGAGGAAATGAAAAACTGTTTTTT
>TRBD1|TRBJ1-2|TRBV3-1/TRBV3-2|NA
CASRPYSQGANYGYTF
TGTGCCAGCAGGCCCTACTCACAGGGGGCTAACTATGGCTACACCTTC
>NA|TRBJ1-4|TRBV7-9|NA
CASSLVEGVLLNEKLFF
TGTGCCAGCAGCTTAGTGGAGGGGGTGTTGCTTAATGAAAAACTGTTTTTT
>TRBD2|TRBJ2-7|TRBV2|NA
CASSGGLAGTSSYEQYF
TGTGCCAGCAGCGGCGGACTAGCGGGAACGAGCTCCTACGAGCAGTACTTC
>TRBD2|TRBJ2-1|TRBV6-4|NA
CASSAGGRNEQFF
TGTGCCAGCAGTGCCGGCGGGAGAAATGAGCAGTTCTTC
>NA|TRBJ1-1|TRBV21-1|NA
CASSISGGAGTEAFF
TGTGCCAGCAGCATTTCGGGCGGAGCAGGTACTGAAGCTTTCTTT
>NA|TRBJ2-7|TRBV19|once
CASSIATGQTYEQYF
TGTGCCAGTAGTATTGCCACGGGACAAACCTACGAGCAGTACTTC
>TRBD2|TRBJ2-1|TRBV7-7|NA
CASSSEREGLWSPSRSYNEQFF
TGTGCTAGCAGCTCCGAGCGGGAGGGCCTCTGGTCGCCTTCCCGCTCCTACAATGAGCAGTTCTTC
>TRBD2|TRBJ2-2|TRBV28|NA
CASKGLVLTGELFF
TGTGCCAGCAAGGGACTAGTTCTCACCGGGGAGCTGTTTTTT
>TRBD2|TRBJ2-1|TRBV7-9|NA
CASSPTSGYYNEQFF
TGTGCCAGCAGCCCGACTAGCGGGTACTACAATGAGCAGTTCTTC
>NA|TRBJ2-3|TRBV7-3|NA
CASSLIGDTQYF
TGTGCCAGCAGCTTAATAGGGGATACGCAGTATTTT
>NA|TRBJ2-1|TRBV5-1|NA
CASSLDSYNEQFF
TGCGCCAGCAGCTTAGACAGCTACAATGAGCAGTTCTTC
>NA|TRBJ1-5|TRBV19|once
CASSIAGGPYSNQPQHF
TGTGCCAGTAGTATAGCGGGGGGCCCGTATAGCAATCAGCCCCAGCATTTT
>NA|TRBJ2-7|TRBV28|NA
CASSSLSERQVYEQYF
TGTGCCAGCAGCTCCCTTTCCGAACGACAGGTCTACGAGCAGTACTTC
>NA|TRBJ2-2|TRBV5-1|NA
CASSEQGITGELFF
TGCGCCAGCAGCGAACAGGGTATCACCGGGGAGCTGTTTTTT
>NA|TRBJ2-1|TRBV5-1|NA
CASSLAPSNDNEQFF
TGCGCCAGCAGCTTGGCGCCTTCCAATGACAATGAGCAGTTCTTC
>NA|TRBJ2-7|TRBV27|NA
CASSLMDGYEQYF
TGTGCCAGCAGTCTCATGGACGGCTACGAGCAGTACTTC
>NA|TRBJ1-5|TRBV30|NA
CAWSKQPNQPQHF
TGTGCCTGGAGTAAACAGCCCAATCAGCCCCAGCATTTT
>NA|TRBJ2-1|TRBV4-2|NA
CASSQALLINEQFF
TGTGCCAGCAGCCAGGCTCTATTGATTAATGAGCAGTTCTTC
>TRBD1|TRBJ1-2|TRBV11-2|once
CASSFPGQGLQYGYTF
TGTGCCAGCAGCTTTCCCGGACAGGGGTTGCAGTATGGCTACACCTTC
>TRBD2|TRBJ2-5|TRBV6-5|NA
CASSFGLAGGQETQYF
TGTGCCAGCAGTTTTGGACTAGCGGGAGGCCAAGAGACCCAGTACTTC
>NA|TRBJ1-5|TRBV6-2/TRBV6-3|few
CASSPPTRPPQHF
TGTGCCAGCAGTCCCCCCACGAGGCCCCCCCAGCATTTT
>NA|TRBJ2-7|TRBV4-1|once
CASSPFGTAGSYEQYF
TGCGCCAGCAGCCCGTTCGGGACGGCTGGGTCCTACGAGCAGTACTTC
>TRBD1|TRBJ1-6|TRBV2|NA
CASRALDRANNSPLHF
TGTGCCAGCAGGGCCCTTGACAGGGCAAATAATTCACCCCTCCACTTT
>TRBD1|TRBJ2-5|TRBV28|NA
CASSSTGMETQYF
TGTGCCAGCAGTTCGACAGGGATGGAGACCCAGTACTTC
>TRBD1|TRBJ1-4|TRBV6-1|NA
CASSEAGTGEEKLFF
TGTGCCAGCAGTGAAGCCGGGACAGGGGAGGAAAAACTGTTTTTT